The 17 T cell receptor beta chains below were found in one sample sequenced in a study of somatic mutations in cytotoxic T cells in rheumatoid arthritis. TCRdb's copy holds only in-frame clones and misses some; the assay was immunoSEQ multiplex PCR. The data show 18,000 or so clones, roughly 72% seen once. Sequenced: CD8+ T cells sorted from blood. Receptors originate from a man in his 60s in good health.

As DNA, the CDR3 is TGTGCCAGCAGCTTAGAGAACGGCGGGAGAAGCACAGATACGCAGTATTTT. This encodes CASSLENGGRSTDTQYF. The chain couples TRBV7-6 to TRBJ2-3, with 7 bases fitting TRBD2. CDR3 length equals 17 residues. Per the germline V gene, CDR1 is SGHVS and CDR2 is FNYEAQ. Trimming removed 1 base from V and 0 bases from J; junction bases left unmatched: 7.

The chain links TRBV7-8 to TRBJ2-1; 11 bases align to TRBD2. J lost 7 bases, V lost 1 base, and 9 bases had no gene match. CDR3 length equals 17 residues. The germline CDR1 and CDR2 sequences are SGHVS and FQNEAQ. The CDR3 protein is CASSLVFSGGARNEQFF. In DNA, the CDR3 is TGTGCCAGCAGCTTAGTCTTTAGCGGGGGGGCTCGGAATGAGCAGTTCTTC.

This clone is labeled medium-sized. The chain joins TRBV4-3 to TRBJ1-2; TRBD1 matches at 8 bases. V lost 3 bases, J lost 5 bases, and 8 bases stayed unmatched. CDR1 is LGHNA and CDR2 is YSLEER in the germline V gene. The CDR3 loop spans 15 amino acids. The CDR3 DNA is TGCGCCAGCAGCCAGGGTACACAGGGGGTATATGGCTACACCTTC. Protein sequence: CASSQGTQGVYGYTF.

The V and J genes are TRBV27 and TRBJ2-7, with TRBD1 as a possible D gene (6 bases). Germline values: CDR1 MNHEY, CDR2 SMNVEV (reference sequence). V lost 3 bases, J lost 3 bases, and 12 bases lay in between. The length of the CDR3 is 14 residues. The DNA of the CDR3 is TGTGCCAGCAGTTTTACAGGGCGAGTCTACGAGCAGTACTTC. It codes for CASSFTGRVYEQYF.

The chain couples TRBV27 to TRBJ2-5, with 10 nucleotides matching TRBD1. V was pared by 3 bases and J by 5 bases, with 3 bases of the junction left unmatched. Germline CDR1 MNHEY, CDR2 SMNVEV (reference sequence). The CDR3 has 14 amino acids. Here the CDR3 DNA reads TGTGCCAGCAGTTTGCGGACAGGGGGGGAGACCCAGTACTTC. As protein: CASSLRTGGETQYF.

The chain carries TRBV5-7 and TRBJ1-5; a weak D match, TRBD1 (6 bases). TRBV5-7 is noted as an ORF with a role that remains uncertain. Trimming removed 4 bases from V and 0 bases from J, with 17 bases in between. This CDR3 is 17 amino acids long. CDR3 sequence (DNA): TGTGCCAGCAGCCACAAACTGGGGGACAATAGCAATCAGCCCCAGCATTTT. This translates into CASSHKLGDNSNQPQHF.

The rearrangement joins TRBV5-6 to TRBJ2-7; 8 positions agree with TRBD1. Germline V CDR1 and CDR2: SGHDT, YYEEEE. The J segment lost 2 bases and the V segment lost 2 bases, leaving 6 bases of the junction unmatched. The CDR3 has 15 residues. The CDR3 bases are TGTGCCAGCAGCTTACTCCGACAGGGGCCCTACGAGCAGTACTTC. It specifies CASSLLRQGPYEQYF. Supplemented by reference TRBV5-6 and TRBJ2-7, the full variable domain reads DAGVTQSPTHLIKTRGQQVTLRCSPKSGHDTVSWYQQALGQGPQFIFQYYEEEERQRGNFPDRFSGHQFPNYSSELNVNALLLGDSALYLCASSLLRQGPYEQYFGPGTRLTVT.

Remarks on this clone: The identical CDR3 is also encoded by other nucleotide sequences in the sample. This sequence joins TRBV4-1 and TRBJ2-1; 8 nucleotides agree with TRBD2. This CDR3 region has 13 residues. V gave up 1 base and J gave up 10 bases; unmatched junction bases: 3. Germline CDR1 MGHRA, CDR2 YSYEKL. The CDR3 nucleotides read TGCGCCAGCAGCCAAGGGACTAGCAGCGAGCAGTTCTTC. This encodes CASSQGTSSEQFF.

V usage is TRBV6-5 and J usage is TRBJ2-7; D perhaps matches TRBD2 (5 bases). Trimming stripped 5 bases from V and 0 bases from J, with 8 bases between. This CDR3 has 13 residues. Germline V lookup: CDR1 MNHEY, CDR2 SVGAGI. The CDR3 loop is CASSEAVSYEQYF. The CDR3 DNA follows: TGTGCCAGCAGTGAAGCGGTCTCCTACGAGCAGTACTTC.

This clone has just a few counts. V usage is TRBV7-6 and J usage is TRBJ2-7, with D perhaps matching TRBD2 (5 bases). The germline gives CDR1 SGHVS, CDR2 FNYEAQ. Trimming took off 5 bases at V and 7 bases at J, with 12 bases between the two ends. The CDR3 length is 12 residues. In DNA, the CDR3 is TGTGCCAGCAGCCCACTTAGGGAGGAGCAGTACTTC. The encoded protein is CASSPLREEQYF.

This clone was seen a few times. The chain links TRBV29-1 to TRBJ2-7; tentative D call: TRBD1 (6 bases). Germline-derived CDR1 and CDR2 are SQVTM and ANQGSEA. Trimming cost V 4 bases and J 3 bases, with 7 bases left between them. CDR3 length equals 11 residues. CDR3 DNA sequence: TGCAGCGTTGCACAGGGCTACGAGCAGTACTTC. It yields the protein CSVAQGYEQYF.

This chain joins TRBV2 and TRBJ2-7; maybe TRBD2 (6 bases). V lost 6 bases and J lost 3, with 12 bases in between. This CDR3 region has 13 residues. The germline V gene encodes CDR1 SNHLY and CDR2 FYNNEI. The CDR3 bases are TGTGCCAGCAGGGGAGGTGGGGGCTACGAGCAGTACTTC. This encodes CASRGGGGYEQYF.

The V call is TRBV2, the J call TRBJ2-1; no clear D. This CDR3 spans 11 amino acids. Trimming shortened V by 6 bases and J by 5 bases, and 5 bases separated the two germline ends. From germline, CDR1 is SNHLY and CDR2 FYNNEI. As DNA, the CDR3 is TGTGCCAGCAGAGCCAACAATGAGCAGTTCTTC. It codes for CASRANNEQFF.

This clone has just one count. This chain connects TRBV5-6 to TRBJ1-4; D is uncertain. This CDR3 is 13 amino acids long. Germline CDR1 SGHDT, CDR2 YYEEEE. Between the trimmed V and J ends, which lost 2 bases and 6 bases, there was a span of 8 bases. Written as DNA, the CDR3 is TGTGCCAGCAGCTTAGGCGGAGATGAAAAACTGTTTTTT. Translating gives CASSLGGDEKLFF.

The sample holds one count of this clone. The CDR3 sequence is CASSPEEGPYNEQFF. CDR3 DNA: TGTGCCAGCAGCCCAGAGGAGGGGCCGTACAATGAGCAGTTCTTC. The chain employs TRBV7-9 and TRBJ2-1, with D tentatively TRBD2 (6 bases). The CDR3 runs to 15 residues. Germline assignment: CDR1 SEHNR and CDR2 FQNEAQ (reference sequence). V shed 5 bases and J shed 4 bases, with 15 bases lying between them.

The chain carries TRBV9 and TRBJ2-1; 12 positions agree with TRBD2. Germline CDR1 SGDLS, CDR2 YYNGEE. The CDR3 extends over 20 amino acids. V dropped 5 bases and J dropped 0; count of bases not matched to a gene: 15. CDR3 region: CASRPGTTGTSGFSYNEQFF. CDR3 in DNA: TGTGCCAGCAGACCCGGTACGACCGGGACTAGCGGGTTCTCCTACAATGAGCAGTTCTTC.

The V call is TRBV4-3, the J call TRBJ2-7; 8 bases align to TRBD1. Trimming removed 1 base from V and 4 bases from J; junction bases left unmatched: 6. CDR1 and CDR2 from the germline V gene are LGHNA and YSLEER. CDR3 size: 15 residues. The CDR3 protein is CASSQGRTGLYEQYF. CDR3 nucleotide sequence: TGCGCCAGCAGCCAAGGAAGGACAGGGCTGTACGAGCAGTACTTC.